This TCR beta chain was sequenced for a study of shared T cell receptors in the human thymus. Assay: immunoSEQ multiplex PCR; the TCRdb copy retains only in-frame clones and omits some. The sample lists about 540,000 clones, roughly 74% occurring once. Germline V gene data show CDR1 as MNHNS and CDR2 as SASEGT. Trimming removed 4 bases from V and 2 bases from J; junction bases left unmatched: 8. The CDR3 totals 16 residues. The same sample was also studied in work on human thymus T cells.

V is TRBV6-1 and J is TRBJ1-2, with 9 bases identical to TRBD1. The TCR was taken from a boy in the first two years of life with a congenital heart defect. The source material was thymocytes. As DNA, the CDR3 is TGTGCCAGCAGTGGGTTTACAGGGGGCGGAAACTATGGCTACACCTTC. This gives the protein CASSGFTGGGNYGYTF.